This record concerns one TCR beta chain sequence. Antigen specificity is unknown. Expressed TCRB transcripts were sequenced because the entire RNA isolate underwent reverse transcription. About 3.57 million reads per sample on average were obtained from naive, central memory and regulatory T cell samples. TCRdb keeps only in-frame clones here, not all; method: immunoSEQ multiplex PCR. The sample contains around 250,000 clones, roughly 70% of which appear only once. Deletions cut 3 bases from V and 0 bases from J, with 10 bases between. From germline, CDR1 is WNHNN and CDR2 SYGVQD (reference sequence). The CDR3 sequence is 15 residues long. The sample comes from a study of beta chain features in type 1 diabetes. Findings and caveats of the study: PCR might favor shorter templates, equally in patients and controls. VDJ junctions sequenced from type 1 diabetes patients showed fewer insertions and more deletions.

The gene calls are TRBV10-1 and TRBJ2-3; the D is unclear. The sequence was collected from a man aged 30 to 39 in good health. Sequenced material: naive CD4+ T cells from blood. CDR3 nucleotides: TGCGCCAGCAGTGATGGTGGATCTAGCACAGATACGCAGTATTTT. Translating gives CASSDGGSSTDTQYF.